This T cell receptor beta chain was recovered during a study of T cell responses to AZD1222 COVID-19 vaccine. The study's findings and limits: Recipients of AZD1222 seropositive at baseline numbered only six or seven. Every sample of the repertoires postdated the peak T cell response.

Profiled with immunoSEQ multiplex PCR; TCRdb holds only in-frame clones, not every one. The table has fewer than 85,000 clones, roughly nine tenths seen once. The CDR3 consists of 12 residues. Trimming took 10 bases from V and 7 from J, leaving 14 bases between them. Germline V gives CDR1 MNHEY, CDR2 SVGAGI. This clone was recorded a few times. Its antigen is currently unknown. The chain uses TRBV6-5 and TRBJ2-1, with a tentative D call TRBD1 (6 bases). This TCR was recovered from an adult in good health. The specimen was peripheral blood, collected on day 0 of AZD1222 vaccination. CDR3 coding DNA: TGTGCCACCTCCACAGGGATGAATGAGCAGTTCTTC. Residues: CATSTGMNEQFF.